This TCR beta chain comes out of a study of CD8+ T cells in alopecia areata. The V and J ends lost 4 bases and 3 bases respectively, with 23 bases between them. This CDR3 has 17 amino acids. Germline assignment: CDR1 SGHRS and CDR2 YFSETQ. Findings and caveats of the study: The study found TCR sharing across patients less clear than in mice, possibly for HLA reasons. Sequence data from scalp samples additionally include resident alphabeta T cells of normal skin.

Isolated RNA was reverse transcribed into cDNA used as the sequencing template. Sequenced by immunoSEQ multiplex PCR; TCRdb stores in-frame clones only, minus some. This table holds a few hundred thousand clones, less than 45% found once. Treatment denoted: oral pan-JAK inhibitor, 5-10 mg twice daily. Punch biopsies of lesional scalp, plus peripheral blood, were taken from alopecia areata patients. Cell sorting was applied to PBMCs, and CD4+ and CD8+ T cells were collected. Regarding this clone: What it binds is not known.

V is TRBV5-1 and J is TRBJ2-7, with a possible D match to TRBD1 (6 bases). Sequenced material: CD4+ T cells sorted from blood, taken between weeks 30 and 35, from a patient treated with tofacitinib. The clonotype was recovered from a human donor with alopecia areata. CDR3 nucleotide sequence: TGCGCCAGCAGCGCCCGCCAGGGGAGCCAGGGCCACTACGAGCAGTACTTC. The encoded protein is CASSARQGSQGHYEQYF.